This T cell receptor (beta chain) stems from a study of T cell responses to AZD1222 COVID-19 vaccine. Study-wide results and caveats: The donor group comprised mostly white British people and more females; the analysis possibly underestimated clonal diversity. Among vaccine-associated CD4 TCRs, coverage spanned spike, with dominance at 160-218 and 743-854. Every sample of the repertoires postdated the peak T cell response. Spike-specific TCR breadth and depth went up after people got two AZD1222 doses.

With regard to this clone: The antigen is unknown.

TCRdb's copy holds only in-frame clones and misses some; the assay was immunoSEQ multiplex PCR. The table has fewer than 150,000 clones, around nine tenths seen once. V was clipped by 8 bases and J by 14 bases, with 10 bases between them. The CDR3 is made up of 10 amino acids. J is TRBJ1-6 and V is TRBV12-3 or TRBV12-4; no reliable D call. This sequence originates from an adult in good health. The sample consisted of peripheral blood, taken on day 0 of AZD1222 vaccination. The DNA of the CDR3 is TGTGCCAGCGCCCTTCAAACCCTCCACTTT. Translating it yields CASALQTLHF.